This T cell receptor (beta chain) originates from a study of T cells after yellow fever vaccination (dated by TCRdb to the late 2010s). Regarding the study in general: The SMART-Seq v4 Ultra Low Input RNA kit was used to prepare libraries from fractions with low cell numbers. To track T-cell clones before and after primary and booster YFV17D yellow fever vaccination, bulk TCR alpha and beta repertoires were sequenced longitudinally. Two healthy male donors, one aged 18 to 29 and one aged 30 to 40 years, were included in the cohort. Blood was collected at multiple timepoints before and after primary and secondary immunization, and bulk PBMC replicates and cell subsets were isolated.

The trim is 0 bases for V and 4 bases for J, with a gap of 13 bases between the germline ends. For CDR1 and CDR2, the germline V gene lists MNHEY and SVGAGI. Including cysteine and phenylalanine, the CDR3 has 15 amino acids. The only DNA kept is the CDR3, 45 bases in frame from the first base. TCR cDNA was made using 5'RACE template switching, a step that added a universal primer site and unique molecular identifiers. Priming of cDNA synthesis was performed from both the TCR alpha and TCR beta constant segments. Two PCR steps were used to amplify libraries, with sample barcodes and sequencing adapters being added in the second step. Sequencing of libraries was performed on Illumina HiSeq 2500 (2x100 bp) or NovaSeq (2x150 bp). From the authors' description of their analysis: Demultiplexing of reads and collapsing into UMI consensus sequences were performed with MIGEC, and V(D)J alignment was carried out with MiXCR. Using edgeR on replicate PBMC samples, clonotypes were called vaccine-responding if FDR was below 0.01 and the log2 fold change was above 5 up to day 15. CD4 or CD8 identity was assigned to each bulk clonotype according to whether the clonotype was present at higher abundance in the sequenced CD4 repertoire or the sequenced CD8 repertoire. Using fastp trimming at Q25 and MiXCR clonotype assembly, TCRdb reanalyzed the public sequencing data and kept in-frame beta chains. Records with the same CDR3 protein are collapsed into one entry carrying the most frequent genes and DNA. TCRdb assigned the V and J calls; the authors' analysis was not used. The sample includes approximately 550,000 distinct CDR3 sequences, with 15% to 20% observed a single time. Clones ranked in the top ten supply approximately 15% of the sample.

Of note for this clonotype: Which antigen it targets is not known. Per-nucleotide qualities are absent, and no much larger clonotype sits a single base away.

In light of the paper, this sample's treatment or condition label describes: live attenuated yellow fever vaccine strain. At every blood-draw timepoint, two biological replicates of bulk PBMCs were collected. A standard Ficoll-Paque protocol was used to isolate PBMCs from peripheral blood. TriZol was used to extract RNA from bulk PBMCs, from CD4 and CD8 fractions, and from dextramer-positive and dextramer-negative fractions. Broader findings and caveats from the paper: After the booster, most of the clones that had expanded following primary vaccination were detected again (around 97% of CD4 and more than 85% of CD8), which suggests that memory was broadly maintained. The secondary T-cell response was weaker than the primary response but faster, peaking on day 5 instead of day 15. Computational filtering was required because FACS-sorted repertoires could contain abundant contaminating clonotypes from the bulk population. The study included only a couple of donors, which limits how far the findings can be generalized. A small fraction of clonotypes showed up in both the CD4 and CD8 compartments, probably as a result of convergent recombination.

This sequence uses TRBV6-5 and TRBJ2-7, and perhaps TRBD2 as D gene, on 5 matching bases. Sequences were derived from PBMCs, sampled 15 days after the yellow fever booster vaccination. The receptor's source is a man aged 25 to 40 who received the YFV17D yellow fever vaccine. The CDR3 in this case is CASSYSSAVWYEQYF. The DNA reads TGTGCCAGCAGTTACTCTTCAGCGGTGTGGTACGAGCAGTACTTC.